Only a few counts were recorded for the clone carrying this T cell receptor beta chain. This sample is part of a study of T cells in Graves' hyperthyroidism and ophthalmopathy. TCR beta CDR3 region amplification was performed from RNA transcripts. The HTBI primer set served for first-round RT-PCR of the TCR CDR3. TCRdb re-derived calls from the multiplex PCR reads in MiXCR, one entry per CDR3 protein. The repertoire holds roughly 380,000 distinct CDR3 sequences, with roughly an eighth as singletons. The diagnoses drew upon clinical symptoms, serum thyroxine and TRAb, thyroid ultrasound and orbital computed tomography. The receptor was isolated from a woman aged 18-29 years with Graves' hyperthyroidism. Sample: blood.

DNA of the CDR3: TGTGCCAGCAATGACAGGGGGCGAGGGACCGTGCAGTACTTC. Translating gives CASNDRGRGTVQYF. The chain is built from TRBV12-3 or TRBV12-4 and TRBJ2-7; 10 nucleotides align to TRBD1. CDR3 length: 14 amino acids. J was trimmed by 9 bases and V by 7 bases; bases with no gene match: 12.